Following are 24 T cell receptor beta chains from one sample sequenced in a study of identical twins. TCRdb re-called the 5' RACE reads with MiXCR, one entry per CDR3 protein. Of a few hundred thousand distinct CDR3 sequences listed, roughly an eighth are singletons. These data were likewise used in another study, on yellow fever vaccine responses in identical twins.

Sequenced sample: CD8+ T cells sorted from blood. Receptor source: a woman aged 18 to 35 in good health.

The J gene is TRBJ1-4, the V gene TRBV10-3, with D possibly TRBD1 on 5 matching bases. Germline-derived CDR1 and CDR2 are ENHRY and SYGVKD. CDR3 length equals 17 residues. V lost 3 bases to trimming and J lost 1 base, with 15 bases between them. The CDR3 DNA is TGTGCCATCAGTGATAAACGCCAGGGAATAACTAATGAAAAACTGTTTTTT. Translation gives CAISDKRQGITNEKLFF.

This clonotype showed up just a few times. The chain has TRBV7-8 and TRBJ2-1; D unresolved. The CDR3 runs to 12 residues. V shed 3 bases and J shed 8 bases, with 8 bases lying between them. Germline lookup yields CDR1 SGHVS and CDR2 FQNEAQ. The CDR3 nucleotides are TGTGCCAGCAGCTTGGACGAGGATGAGCAGTTCTTC. Its protein product is CASSLDEDEQFF.

J is TRBJ2-2 and V is TRBV7-2, with TRBD2 matching 7 bases. The CDR3 runs 17 residues. The germline CDR1 and CDR2 sequences are SGHTA and FQGNSA. Trimming took 5 bases from V and 7 from J; bases not matched to a gene: 16. The chain's CDR3 is CASSPRVWREMIGELFF. The CDR3 bases are TGTGCCAGCAGCCCTAGAGTCTGGCGGGAGATGATCGGGGAGCTGTTTTTT. Full variable domain (remainder filled in from reference TRBV7-2 and TRBJ2-2): GAGVSQSPSNKVTEKGKDVELRCDPISGHTALYWYRQSLGQGLEFLIYFQGNSAPDKSGLPSDRFSAERTGGSVSTLTIQRTQQEDSAVYLCASSPRVWREMIGELFFGEGSRLTVL.

The rearrangement joins TRBV12-3 or TRBV12-4 to TRBJ2-5; D may be TRBD1 or TRBD2 (5 bases each). Trimming stripped 5 bases from V and 5 bases from J, with 15 bases between. The CDR3 has 14 amino acids. CDR3 sequence (DNA): TGTGCCAGCAGTCGGGAAAGACAGCGGGAGACCCAGTACTTC. Translating it yields CASSRERQRETQYF.

The table lists this clonotype with a few counts. The CDR3 loop is CASSPTGPNDSTGELFF. The DNA for the CDR3 is TGTGCCAGCAGCCCCACAGGCCCCAATGATTCCACCGGGGAGCTGTTTTTT. The chain is built from TRBV7-9 and TRBJ2-2; possibly TRBD1 for D (5 bases). V was cut by 5 bases and J by 4 bases, with 20 bases left in between. Germline assignment: CDR1 SEHNR and CDR2 FQNEAQ (reference sequence). This CDR3 comprises 17 residues.

V gene TRBV28 combines with J gene TRBJ2-1, with 11 bases lining up with TRBD2. Germline CDR1 is MDHEN and CDR2 is SYDVKM. The J segment lost 6 bases and the V segment lost 3 bases, leaving 4 bases of the junction unmatched. This CDR3 is built from 15 residues. CDR3: CASSFPSGGFNEQFF. In nucleotides, the CDR3 is TGTGCCAGCAGTTTTCCTAGCGGGGGGTTCAATGAGCAGTTCTTC.

This clonotype was picked up a small number of times. V usage is TRBV28 and J usage is TRBJ2-3; D is unclear. V was cut by 5 bases and J by 2 bases, with 14 bases left in between. Germline V gives CDR1 MDHEN, CDR2 SYDVKM. The CDR3 covers 15 residues. The DNA of the CDR3 is TGTGCCAGCAGTCTGACCCTGGGATTCACAGATACGCAGTATTTT. The encoded protein is CASSLTLGFTDTQYF.

J is TRBJ2-5 and V is TRBV28; 12 bases align to TRBD2. The CDR3 covers 17 residues. V lost 3 bases and J lost 5; bases outside the gene matches: 10. Germline CDR1 reads MDHEN; CDR2 reads SYDVKM. In nucleotides, the CDR3 is TGTGCCAGCAGTTTCCTAATCCGACTAGCGGGAGTCGAGACCCAGTACTTC. Encoded protein: CASSFLIRLAGVETQYF.

The chain is built from TRBV15 and TRBJ2-2; D possibly matches TRBD1 or TRBD2 (5 bases each). The germline CDR1 and CDR2 sequences are LNHNV and YYDKDF (reference sequence). V was shortened by 4 bases and J by 6 bases, with 12 bases between the two germline ends. The length of the CDR3 is 14 residues. The CDR3 loop is CATSKDEGSGELFF. The DNA for the CDR3 is TGTGCCACCAGCAAGGATGAGGGGTCCGGGGAGCTGTTTTTT.

This clonotype has just a few counts. V is TRBV9 and J is TRBJ2-7, with D tentatively TRBD1 (6 bases). V was pared by 0 bases and J by 3 bases, with 13 bases between. From germline, CDR1 is SGDLS and CDR2 YYNGEE. The CDR3 has 15 residues. In DNA form, the CDR3 reads TGTGCCAGCAGCGTAGAAGGGGGAGTAGGCTACGAGCAGTACTTC. Its protein is CASSVEGGVGYEQYF. Supplemented by reference TRBV9 and TRBJ2-7, the full variable domain reads DSGVTQTPKHLITATGQRVTLRCSPRSGDLSVYWYQQSLDQGLQFLIQYYNGEERAKGNILERFSAQQFPDLHSELNLSSLELGDSALYFCASSVEGGVGYEQYFGPGTRLTVT.

V gene TRBV24-1 combines with J gene TRBJ2-5, with 10 bases that match TRBD2. CDR1 and CDR2 (germline): KGHDR, SFDVKD. The length of the CDR3 is 15 residues. Trimming at V came to 4 bases and at J to 1 base, leaving 2 bases not matched to a gene. CDR3 region: CATSDWTSGQETQYF. DNA of the CDR3: TGTGCCACCAGTGACTGGACTAGCGGCCAAGAGACCCAGTACTTC.

This chain joins TRBV5-6 and TRBJ2-1; D call uncertain. Trimming removed 6 bases from V and 3 bases from J, with 13 bases in between. The CDR3 has 14 residues. From germline, CDR1 is SGHDT and CDR2 YYEEEE. The DNA for the CDR3 is TGTGCCAGCATCCTACTGTGGGGCTACAATGAGCAGTTCTTC. It specifies CASILLWGYNEQFF.

This clonotype showed up just a few times. The rearrangement links TRBV20-1 to TRBJ2-1; the match to TRBD2 covers 8 bases. Germline CDR1 and CDR2: DFQATT and SNEGSKA (reference sequence). Unmatched junction bases numbered 9, after V lost 2 bases and J lost 6 bases. This CDR3 region has 15 residues. CDR3: CSARSPGLEINEQFF. CDR3 sequence (DNA): TGCAGTGCTAGATCCCCGGGACTAGAAATCAATGAGCAGTTCTTC.

This clonotype was counted a few times. The J gene is TRBJ2-1, the V gene TRBV28; 9 nucleotides line up with TRBD2. Germline loops: CDR1 MDHEN, CDR2 SYDVKM. The V segment lost 5 bases and the J segment 3 bases; nucleotides outside the gene matches: 11. The CDR3 is 17 residues long. The CDR3: CASSMGASGTYYNEQFF. The CDR3 bases are TGTGCCAGCAGTATGGGGGCTAGCGGGACCTACTACAATGAGCAGTTCTTC.

The CDR3 DNA reads as TGTGCCAGCAGCTTAGCGGATAAGGTCGGCTCCTACGAGCAGTACTTC. Its protein product is CASSLADKVGSYEQYF. The J gene is TRBJ2-7, the V gene TRBV7-9; no clear D. This CDR3 has 16 residues. The V end was cut by 0 bases, the J end by 0 bases, with 12 bases between. The V gene's germline CDR1 is SEHNR and CDR2 FQNEAQ (reference sequence).

This clonotype was counted between two and nine times. The CDR3 reads CASSPDRGSTEAFF. The CDR3 DNA sequence: TGTGCCAGCAGCCCAGACAGGGGAAGCACTGAAGCTTTCTTT. The chain combines TRBV11-3 with TRBJ1-1, with TRBD1 matching over 8 bases. V was pared by 5 bases and J by 4 bases, with 6 bases of the junction left unmatched. The CDR3 length is 14 residues. Germline V gene data show CDR1 as SGHNT and CDR2 as YENEEA.

The chain has TRBV23-1 and TRBJ1-5; no definite D call. TRBV23-1 is an open reading frame, and its role is uncertain. The germline V and J ends were trimmed by 0 bases and 0 bases, with 12 bases remaining between them. This CDR3 has 17 residues. This chain's CDR3 is CASSQSFLRNSNQPQHF. In DNA form, the CDR3 reads TGCGCCAGCAGTCAATCGTTTCTCAGGAATAGCAATCAGCCCCAGCATTTT.

The rearrangement uses TRBV12-5 and TRBJ2-7; 7 nucleotides match TRBD2. From germline, CDR1 is LGHNT and CDR2 FRNRAP. V shed 4 bases, J shed 4 bases, and the junction held 4 bases outside the gene matches. The CDR3 has 13 amino acids. The CDR3 sequence: CASGSGTTYEQYF. CDR3 DNA sequence: TGTGCTAGTGGTTCCGGGACTACTTACGAGCAGTACTTC.

This clonotype was seen ten or more times. The chain carries TRBV7-3 and TRBJ2-3, with 9 positions matching TRBD2. J lost 4 bases, V lost 0 bases, and 2 bases had no gene match. The length of the CDR3 is 15 residues. Looked up from germline, CDR1 is SGHTA and CDR2 is FQGTGA. The CDR3 protein is CASSLTSGRSDTQYF. As DNA, the CDR3 is TGTGCCAGCAGCTTAACTAGCGGGAGATCAGATACGCAGTATTTT.

This clonotype was observed a few times. This chain links TRBV6-1 with TRBJ2-1; tentative D call: TRBD2 (6 bases). The CDR3 runs to 14 residues. V lost 6 bases and J 5 bases, leaving 14 bases between the germline ends. Germline V gene data show CDR1 as MNHNS and CDR2 as SASEGT. The CDR3 nucleotides read TGTGCCAGCAGACCCGGGACTTATAACAATGAGCAGTTCTTC. Residues: CASRPGTYNNEQFF.

In its sample, this clonotype was seen many times. V is TRBV4-1 and J is TRBJ2-3; TRBD1 aligns across 10 bases. The CDR3 is made up of 16 amino acids. Germline V gives CDR1 MGHRA, CDR2 YSYEKL. The ends lost 3 bases at V and 3 bases at J; junction bases unmatched: 6. The CDR3, as DNA: TGCGCCAGCAGCCACGAACCGGGACAGGGGACAGATACGCAGTATTTT. It translates to CASSHEPGQGTDTQYF.

The table lists this clonotype with many counts. The gene calls are TRBV5-1 and TRBJ1-1, with D hard to call. V shed 4 bases and J shed 1 base, with 11 bases lying between them. Germline assignment: CDR1 SGHRS and CDR2 YFSETQ. The CDR3 loop spans 14 amino acids. For the CDR3, the DNA is TGCGCCAGCAGCCCTGACCCAAGGAACACTGAAGCTTTCTTT. Protein product: CASSPDPRNTEAFF.

The chain joins TRBV2 to TRBJ2-7; D is uncertain. Germline lookup yields CDR1 SNHLY and CDR2 FYNNEI. The CDR3 length is 13 residues. V lost 0 bases to trimming and J lost 0 bases, with 3 bases between them. CDR3 region: CASSEAVSYEQYV. In DNA form, the CDR3 reads TGTGCCAGCAGTGAAGCGGTCTCCTACGAGCAGTACGTC.

A few counts support this clonotype. V gene TRBV6-1 combines with J gene TRBJ2-3; TRBD1 might be the D (6 bases). The CDR3 totals 14 residues. V was cut by 7 bases and J by 2 bases, with 13 bases left in between. Germline V CDR1 and CDR2: MNHNS, SASEGT. The CDR3 loop reads CASIDRQFTDTQYF. The CDR3 nucleotides are TGTGCCAGCATCGACAGGCAGTTCACAGATACGCAGTATTTT.